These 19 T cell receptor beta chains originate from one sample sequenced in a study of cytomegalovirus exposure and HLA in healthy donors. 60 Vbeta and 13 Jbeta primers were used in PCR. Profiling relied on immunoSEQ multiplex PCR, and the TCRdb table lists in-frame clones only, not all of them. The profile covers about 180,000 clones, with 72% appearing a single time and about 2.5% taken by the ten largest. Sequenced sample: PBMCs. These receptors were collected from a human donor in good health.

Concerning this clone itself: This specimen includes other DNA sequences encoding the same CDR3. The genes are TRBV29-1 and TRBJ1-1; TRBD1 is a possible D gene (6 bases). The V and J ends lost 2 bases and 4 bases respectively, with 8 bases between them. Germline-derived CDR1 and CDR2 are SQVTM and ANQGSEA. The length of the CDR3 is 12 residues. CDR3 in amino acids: CSVEQGSTEAFF. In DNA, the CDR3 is TGCAGCGTTGAACAGGGGAGCACTGAAGCTTTCTTT.

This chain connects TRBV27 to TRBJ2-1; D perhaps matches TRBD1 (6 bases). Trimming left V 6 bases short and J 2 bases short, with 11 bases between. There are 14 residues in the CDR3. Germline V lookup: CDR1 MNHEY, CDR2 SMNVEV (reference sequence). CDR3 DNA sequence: TGTGCCAGCAGAGTACAGGGAGCCTACAATGAGCAGTTCTTC. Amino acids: CASRVQGAYNEQFF.

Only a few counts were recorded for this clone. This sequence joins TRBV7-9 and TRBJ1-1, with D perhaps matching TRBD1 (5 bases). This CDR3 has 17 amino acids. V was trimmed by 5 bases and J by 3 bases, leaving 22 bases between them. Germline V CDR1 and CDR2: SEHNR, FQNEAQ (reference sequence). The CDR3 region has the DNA TGTGCCAGCAGCCTTAAACCAGGGTTAGGGTGGGACACTGAAGCTTTCTTT. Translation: CASSLKPGLGWDTEAFF.

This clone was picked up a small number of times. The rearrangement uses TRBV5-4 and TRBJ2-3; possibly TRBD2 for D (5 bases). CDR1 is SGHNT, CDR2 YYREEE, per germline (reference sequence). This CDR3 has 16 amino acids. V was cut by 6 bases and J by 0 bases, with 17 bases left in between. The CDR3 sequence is CASTLGSGSSTDTQYF. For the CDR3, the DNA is TGTGCCAGCACCCTAGGTTCGGGGTCTAGCACAGATACGCAGTATTTT.

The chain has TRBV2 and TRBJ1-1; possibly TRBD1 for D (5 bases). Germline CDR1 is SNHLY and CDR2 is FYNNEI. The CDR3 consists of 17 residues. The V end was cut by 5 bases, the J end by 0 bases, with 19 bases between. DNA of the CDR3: TGTGCCAGCAGTTATCGACAGCCTCCCCAAATGAACACTGAAGCTTTCTTT. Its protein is CASSYRQPPQMNTEAFF.

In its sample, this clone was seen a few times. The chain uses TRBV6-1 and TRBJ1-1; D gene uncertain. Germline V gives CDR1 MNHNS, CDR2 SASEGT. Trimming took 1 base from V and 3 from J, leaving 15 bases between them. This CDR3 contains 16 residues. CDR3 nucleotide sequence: TGTGCCAGCAGTGAAGGGGCAGCCCGAGGGTACACTGAAGCTTTCTTT. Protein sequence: CASSEGAARGYTEAFF.

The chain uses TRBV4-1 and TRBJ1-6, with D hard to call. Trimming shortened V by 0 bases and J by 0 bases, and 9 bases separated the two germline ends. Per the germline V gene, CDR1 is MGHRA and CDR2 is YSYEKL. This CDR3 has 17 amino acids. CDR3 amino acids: CASSQDPVSSYNSPLHF. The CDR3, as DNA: TGCGCCAGCAGCCAAGACCCCGTCAGCTCCTATAATTCACCCCTCCACTTT.

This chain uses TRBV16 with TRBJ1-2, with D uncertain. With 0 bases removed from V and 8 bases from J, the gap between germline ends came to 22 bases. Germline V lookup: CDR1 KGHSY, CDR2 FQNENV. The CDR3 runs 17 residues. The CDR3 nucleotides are TGTGCCAGCAGCCAATCGGTAATGCCGAGTCCCATTTGGGGCTACACCTTC. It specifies CASSQSVMPSPIWGYTF.

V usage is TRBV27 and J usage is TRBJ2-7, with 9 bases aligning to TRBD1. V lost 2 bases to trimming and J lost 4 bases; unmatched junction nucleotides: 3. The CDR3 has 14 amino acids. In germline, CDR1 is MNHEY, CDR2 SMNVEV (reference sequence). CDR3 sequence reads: CASSLGTGRYEQYF. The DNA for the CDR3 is TGTGCCAGCAGTTTAGGGACAGGGAGGTACGAGCAGTACTTC.

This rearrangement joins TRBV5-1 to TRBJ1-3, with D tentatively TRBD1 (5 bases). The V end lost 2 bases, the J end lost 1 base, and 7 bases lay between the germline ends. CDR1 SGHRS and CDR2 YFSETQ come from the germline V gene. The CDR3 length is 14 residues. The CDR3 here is CASSFKGSGNTIYF. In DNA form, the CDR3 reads TGCGCCAGCAGCTTTAAGGGGTCTGGAAACACCATATATTTT.

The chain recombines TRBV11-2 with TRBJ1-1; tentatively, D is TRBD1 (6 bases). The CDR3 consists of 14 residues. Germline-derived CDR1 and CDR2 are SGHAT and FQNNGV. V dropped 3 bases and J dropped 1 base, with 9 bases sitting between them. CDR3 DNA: TGTGCCAGCAGCTTTAGGACAGAGAACACTGAAGCTTTCTTT. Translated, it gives CASSFRTENTEAFF.

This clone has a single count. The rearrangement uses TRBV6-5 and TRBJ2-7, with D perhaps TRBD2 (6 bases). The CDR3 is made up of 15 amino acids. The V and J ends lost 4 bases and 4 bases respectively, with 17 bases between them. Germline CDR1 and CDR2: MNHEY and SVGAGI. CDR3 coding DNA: TGTGCCAGCAGTTCCAGCAGTTCGGGGGTTTACGAGCAGTACTTC. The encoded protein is CASSSSSSGVYEQYF.

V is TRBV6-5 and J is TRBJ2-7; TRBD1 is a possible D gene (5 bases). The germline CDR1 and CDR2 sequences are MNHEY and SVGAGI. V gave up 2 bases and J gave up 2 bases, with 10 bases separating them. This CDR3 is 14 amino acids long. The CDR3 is CASSYHQGTYEQYF. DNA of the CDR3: TGTGCCAGCAGTTACCACCAGGGCACCTACGAGCAGTACTTC.

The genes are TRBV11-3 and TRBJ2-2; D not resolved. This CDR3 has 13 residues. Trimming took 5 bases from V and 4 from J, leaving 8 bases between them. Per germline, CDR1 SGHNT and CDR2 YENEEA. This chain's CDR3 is CASSRVGTGELFF. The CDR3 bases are TGTGCCAGCAGCCGGGTGGGCACCGGGGAGCTGTTTTTT.

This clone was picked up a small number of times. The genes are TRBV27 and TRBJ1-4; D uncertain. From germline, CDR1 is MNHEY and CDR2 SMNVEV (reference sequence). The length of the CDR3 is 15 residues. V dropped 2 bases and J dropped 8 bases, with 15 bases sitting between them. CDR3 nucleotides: TGTGCCAGCAGTTTAACCCACCCGGTTAGAGAAAAACTGTTTTTT. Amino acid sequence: CASSLTHPVREKLFF.

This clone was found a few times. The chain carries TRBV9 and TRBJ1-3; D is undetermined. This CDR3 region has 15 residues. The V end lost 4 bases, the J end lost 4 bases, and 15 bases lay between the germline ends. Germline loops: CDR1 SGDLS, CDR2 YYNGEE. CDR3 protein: CASSPGGGSGNTIYF. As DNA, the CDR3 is TGTGCCAGCAGCCCAGGAGGAGGGTCGGGAAACACCATATATTTT.

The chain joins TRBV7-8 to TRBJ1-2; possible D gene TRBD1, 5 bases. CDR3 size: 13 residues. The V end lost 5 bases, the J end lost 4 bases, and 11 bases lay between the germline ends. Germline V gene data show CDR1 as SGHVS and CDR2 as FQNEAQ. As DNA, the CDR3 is TGTGCCAGCAGCGGCAGGACACCCTATGGCTACACCTTC. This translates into CASSGRTPYGYTF.

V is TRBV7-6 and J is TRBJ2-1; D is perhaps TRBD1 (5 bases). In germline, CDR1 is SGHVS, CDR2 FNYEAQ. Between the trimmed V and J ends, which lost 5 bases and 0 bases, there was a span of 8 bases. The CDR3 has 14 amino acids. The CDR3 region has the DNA TGTGCCAGCAGCCGAGACAGCTCCTACAATGAGCAGTTCTTC. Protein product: CASSRDSSYNEQFF.

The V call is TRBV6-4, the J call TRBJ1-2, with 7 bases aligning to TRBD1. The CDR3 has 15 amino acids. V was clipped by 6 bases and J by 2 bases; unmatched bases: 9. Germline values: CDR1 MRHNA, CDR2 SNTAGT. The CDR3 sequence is CASRRDSSSNYGYTF. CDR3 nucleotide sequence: TGTGCCAGCAGGAGGGACAGCTCATCAAACTATGGCTACACCTTC.